The 5 T cell receptor beta chains below were found in one sample sequenced in a study of cytomegalovirus exposure and HLA in healthy donors. The primer mix had 60 Vbeta and 13 Jbeta primers. The protocol was immunoSEQ multiplex PCR, while the TCRdb copy is restricted to in-frame clones and leaves out a portion. The profile shows a few hundred thousand clones, approximately 78% of them singletons. Sample: PBMCs. The receptors stem from a man under 40 in good health and CMV-seronegative.

The genes are TRBV9 and TRBJ1-1; a possible D gene is TRBD1 (6 bases). V lost 4 bases and J 2 bases, leaving 12 bases between the germline ends. The CDR3 contains 14 residues. The germline gives CDR1 SGDLS, CDR2 YYNGEE. The CDR3 DNA follows: TGTGCCAGCAGCTTCCGACAGGTTAACACTGAAGCTTTCTTT. This codes for CASSFRQVNTEAFF.

This chain connects TRBV6-4 to TRBJ2-1; 7 bases fit TRBD1. The germline CDR1 and CDR2 sequences are MRHNA and SNTAGT. The CDR3 is 16 residues long. V shed 0 bases and J 5 bases; nucleotides not matched to a gene: 7. The CDR3 spells CASSDSGDSYNNEQFF. The CDR3 DNA sequence: TGTGCCAGCAGTGACTCGGGGGACAGCTACAACAATGAGCAGTTCTTC.

The rearrangement joins TRBV5-1 to TRBJ2-3; D is perhaps TRBD2 (7 bases). The V end lost 0 bases, the J end lost 0 bases, and 8 bases lay between the germline ends. Germline V CDR1 and CDR2: SGHRS, YFSETQ. The CDR3 is 15 amino acids. The CDR3 is CASSLGGGSTDTQYF. The CDR3 DNA reads TGCGCCAGCAGCTTGGGCGGGGGCAGCACAGATACGCAGTATTTT.

In nucleotides, the CDR3 is TGTGCCAGCAGCCGGACAGTTTTATCCTACAATGAGCAGTTCTTC. Residues: CASSRTVLSYNEQFF. The rearrangement joins TRBV11-2 to TRBJ2-1, with D possibly being TRBD1 (6 bases). Germline assignment: CDR1 SGHAT and CDR2 FQNNGV. V dropped 5 bases and J dropped 1 base, with 12 bases sitting between them. This CDR3 has 15 residues.

Regarding this clone: Its ends do not fully match the called genes, so a read error is possible. This sequence joins TRBV7-7 and TRBJ2-1; tentative D call: TRBD2 (5 bases). The V gene's germline CDR1 is SSHAT and CDR2 FNYEAQ (reference sequence). This CDR3 comprises 15 residues. The CDR3 is CASSPVRGTYNEQFF. The CDR3 nucleotides are TGTGCTAGCAGCCCGGTCCGGGGTACCTACAATGAGCAGTTCTTC.